A selection of T cell receptor beta chains follows, all from one sample in a study of blood T cell repertoires in COVID-19. Clones were read by immunoSEQ multiplex PCR, and TCRdb kept only the in-frame ones, dropping some. The table lists approximately 400,000 clones, approximately 89% of them singletons. The source material was PBMCs or T cells enriched from blood (not recorded which). These receptors originate from a young man who had recovered from COVID-19. CDR3s include the opening cysteine and the closing phenylalanine or tryptophan. D genes are given only for firm matches. Size is omitted from some rows. Given values are once, few, many or a class for expanded clones.

TGTGCCAGCTCACCACGGCTAGCGGGGACCACAGATACGCAGTATTTT | CASSPRLAGTTDTQYF | - | TRBJ2-3 | TRBD2 | TRBV18
TGTGCCAGCAGTTCGGACAATCAGCAGTACTTC | CASSSDNQQYF | - | TRBJ2-7 | - | TRBV12-3/TRBV12-4
TGTGCCAGCAGTGACCTAGACGAGCAGTACTTC | CASSDLDEQYF | - | TRBJ2-7 | - | TRBV7-9
TGTGCCAGCAGCTTAGTAGGGGGCGTCCAGACGCGCTTCAATGAGCAGTTCTTC | CASSLVGGVQTRFNEQFF | - | TRBJ2-1 | TRBD1 | TRBV7-2
TGTGCCAGCCGTCCGGCGGGGGGCAGTACAGATACGCAGTATTTT | CASRPAGGSTDTQYF | once | TRBJ2-3 | TRBD2 | TRBV9
TGTGCCTGGAGTTCGATGGCTAGCAATCAGCCCCAGCATTTT | CAWSSMASNQPQHF | - | TRBJ1-5 | - | TRBV30
TGTGCCAGCAGCCCGGACAGGGTGGATACGCAGTATTTT | CASSPDRVDTQYF | - | TRBJ2-3 | TRBD1 | TRBV7-2
TGTGCCAGCTCAACAGGGAATCAGCCCCAGCATTTT | CASSTGNQPQHF | - | TRBJ1-5 | - | TRBV18
TGTGCCAGCAGCGTAGGAGGTTCGGCAGATGAAGCTTTCTTT | CASSVGGSADEAFF | - | TRBJ1-1 | - | TRBV9
TGTGCCATCAGTGGTGGAGGCACTGAAGCTTTCTTT | CAISGGGTEAFF | - | TRBJ1-1 | - | TRBV10-3
TGTGCCATCAGAGCGGGGACTCCATACGAGCAGTACTTC | CAIRAGTPYEQYF | - | TRBJ2-7 | TRBD2 | TRBV10-3
TGTGCCAGCAACCGGGAATCGTGGACTGAAGCTTTCTTT | CASNRESWTEAFF | - | TRBJ1-1 | - | TRBV2
TGTGCCAGCAGCTTAGGGGGAAATTCACCCCTCCACTTT | CASSLGGNSPLHF | - | TRBJ1-6 | - | TRBV5-6
TGTGCCATCAGCCGGGACATAGGACTCTACGAGCAGTACTTC | CAISRDIGLYEQYF | - | TRBJ2-7 | - | TRBV10-3
TGTGCCTGGAGTCGTTCCCTGGCTAGGGGCGAGCAGTACTTC | CAWSRSLARGEQYF | few | TRBJ2-7 | - | TRBV30
TGTGCCAGTAGTATAGGGAGGGGGGAGCTGTTTTTT | CASSIGRGELFF | - | TRBJ2-2 | - | TRBV19
TGTGCCAGCACTCAGGGAGGATTTAGCAATCAGCCCCAGCATTTT | CASTQGGFSNQPQHF | - | TRBJ1-5 | - | TRBV3-1/TRBV3-2
TGTGCCAGCAGCTTGTACCGCAGCCAAGAGACCCAGTACTTC | CASSLYRSQETQYF | - | TRBJ2-5 | - | TRBV5-8
TGTGCCAGCAGCGTAGAAGGGGGACAGGACCGCTATGGCTACACCTTC | CASSVEGGQDRYGYTF | - | TRBJ1-2 | TRBD1 | TRBV9
TGTGCCAGCAGTTCCAGCGGGGGGGTAGATACGCAGTATTTT | CASSSSGGVDTQYF | few | TRBJ2-3 | TRBD2 | TRBV6-5
TGTGCCTGGAGTCAACAGGCAAATCAGCCCCAGCATTTT | CAWSQQANQPQHF | - | TRBJ1-5 | - | TRBV30
TGTGCCATCAGGACTAGCGGGGCTACAGATACGCAGTATTTT | CAIRTSGATDTQYF | - | TRBJ2-3 | TRBD2 | TRBV10-3